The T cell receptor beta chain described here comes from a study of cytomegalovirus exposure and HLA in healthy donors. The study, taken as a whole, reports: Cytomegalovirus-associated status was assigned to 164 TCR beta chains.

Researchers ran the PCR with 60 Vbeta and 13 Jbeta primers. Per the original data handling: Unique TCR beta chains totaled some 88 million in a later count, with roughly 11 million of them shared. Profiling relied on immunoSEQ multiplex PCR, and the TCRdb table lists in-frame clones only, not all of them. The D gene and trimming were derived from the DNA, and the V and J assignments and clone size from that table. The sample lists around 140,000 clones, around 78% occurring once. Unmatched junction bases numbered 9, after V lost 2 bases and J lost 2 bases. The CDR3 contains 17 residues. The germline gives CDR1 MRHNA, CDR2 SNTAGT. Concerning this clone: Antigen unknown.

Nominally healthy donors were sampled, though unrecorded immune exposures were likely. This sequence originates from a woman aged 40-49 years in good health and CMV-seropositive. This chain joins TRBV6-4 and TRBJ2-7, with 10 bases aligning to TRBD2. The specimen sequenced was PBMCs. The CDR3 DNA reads TGTGCCAGCAGTGACGTGCGGAGGAGCGGGAGGGCCTACGAGCAGTACTTC. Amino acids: CASSDVRRSGRAYEQYF.